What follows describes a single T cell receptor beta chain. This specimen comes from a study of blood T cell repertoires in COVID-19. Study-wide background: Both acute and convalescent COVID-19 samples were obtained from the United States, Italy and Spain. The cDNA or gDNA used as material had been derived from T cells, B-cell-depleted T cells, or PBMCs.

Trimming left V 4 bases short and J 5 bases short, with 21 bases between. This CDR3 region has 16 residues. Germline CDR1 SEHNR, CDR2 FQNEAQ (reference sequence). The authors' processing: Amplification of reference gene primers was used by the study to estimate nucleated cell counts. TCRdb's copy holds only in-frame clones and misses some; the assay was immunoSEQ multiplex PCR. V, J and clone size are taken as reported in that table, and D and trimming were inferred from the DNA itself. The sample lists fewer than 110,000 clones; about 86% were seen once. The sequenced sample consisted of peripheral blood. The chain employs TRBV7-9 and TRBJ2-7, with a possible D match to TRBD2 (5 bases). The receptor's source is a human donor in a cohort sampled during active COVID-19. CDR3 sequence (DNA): TGTGCCAGCAGCTCCCCACGCGGGCCCGGGGTGAACGAGCAGTACTTC. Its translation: CASSSPRGPGVNEQYF. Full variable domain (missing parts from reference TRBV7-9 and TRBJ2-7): DTGVSQNPRHKITKRGQNVTFRCDPISEHNRLYWYRQTLGQGPEFLTYFQNEAQLEKSRLLSDRFSAERPKGSFSTLEIQRTEQGDSAMYLCASSSPRGPGVNEQYFGPGTRLTVT.